A selection of T cell receptor beta chains follows, all from one sample in a study of blood T cell repertoires in COVID-19. The method was immunoSEQ multiplex PCR; TCRdb's version includes in-frame clones alone and lacks a portion of them. The repertoire holds approximately 170,000 clones, with approximately 81% as singletons. The sequenced sample consisted of peripheral blood. Source of these receptors: a woman aged 80 or older with active or convalescent COVID-19. The CDR3 runs from the conserved cysteine through the conserved F or W. A D gene is named only where the DNA matches it firmly. Rows give clone size only sometimes, using once, few, many, or a class for an expanded clone.

j_call,v_call,d_call,clone_size,cdr3_aa,cdr3_nt
TRBJ1-1,TRBV13,NA,few,CASSWGQNTEAFF,TGTGCCAGCAGCTGGGGACAGAACACTGAAGCTTTCTTT
TRBJ2-7,TRBV6-5,TRBD2,once,CASMTRGGIYEQYF,TGTGCCAGCATGACTCGGGGGGGGATCTACGAGCAGTACTTC
TRBJ1-2,TRBV12-5,TRBD1,NA,CASGPGTASNYGYTF,TGTGCTAGTGGTCCAGGGACAGCGTCTAACTATGGCTACACCTTC
TRBJ1-2,TRBV7-9,NA,NA,CASSFVVGLPQSGGYTF,TGTGCCAGCAGCTTCGTGGTGGGTCTTCCACAAAGCGGTGGCTACACCTTC
TRBJ1-6,TRBV5-1,NA,few,CASSGGAQSAVSPLHF,TGCGCCAGCAGCGGGGGGGCCCAATCGGCGGTTTCACCCCTCCACTTT
TRBJ2-3,TRBV25-1,TRBD2,NA,CASSEISGRADTQYF,TGTGCCAGCAGTGAAATCAGCGGGAGGGCAGATACGCAGTATTTT
TRBJ1-5,TRBV19,NA,NA,CASTQDYPQPQHF,TGTGCCAGCACACAGGACTACCCTCAGCCCCAGCATTTT
TRBJ1-1,TRBV19,NA,NA,CASSSLPGTLNTEAFF,TGTGCCAGTAGTTCTTTACCCGGGACATTGAACACTGAAGCTTTCTTT
TRBJ1-4,TRBV3-1/TRBV3-2,NA,once,CASSQGSGNEKLFF,TGTGCCAGCAGCCAAGGATCAGGGAATGAAAAACTGTTTTTT
TRBJ1-2,TRBV5-6,TRBD1,NA,CASSLENRGRGYTF,TGTGCCAGCAGCTTGGAAAACAGGGGAAGGGGCTACACCTTC
TRBJ1-2,TRBV2,NA,NA,CASTSAFRGGGYTF,TGTGCCAGCACTAGTGCATTCCGGGGAGGTGGCTACACCTTC
TRBJ2-7,TRBV5-1,TRBD2,once,CASSSSGSAYEQYF,TGCGCCAGCTCCTCTAGCGGTTCTGCCTACGAGCAGTACTTC
TRBJ1-1,TRBV12-3/TRBV12-4,NA,NA,CASGLGRGEAFF,TGTGCCAGCGGCCTGGGGCGAGGTGAAGCTTTCTTT
TRBJ2-3,TRBV9,TRBD2,NA,CASSGTSASDTQYF,TGTGCCAGCAGCGGGACTAGTGCCTCAGATACGCAGTATTTT
TRBJ2-7,TRBV27,TRBD2,NA,CASSEGTSAPYEQYF,TGTGCCAGCAGCGAAGGGACTAGCGCACCCTACGAGCAGTACTTC
TRBJ2-2,TRBV2,NA,NA,CASSGGPTGELFF,TGTGCCAGCAGTGGGGGCCCCACCGGGGAGCTGTTTTTT
TRBJ1-2,TRBV6-5,NA,NA,CASSPPGHTYGYTF,TGTGCCAGCAGCCCCCCGGGACACACCTATGGCTACACCTTC
TRBJ2-1,TRBV20-1,TRBD2,NA,CSASDGTSGIREQFF,TGCAGTGCTAGTGACGGGACTAGCGGCATTAGGGAGCAGTTCTTC
TRBJ2-1,TRBV6-4,NA,NA,CASSDWTGGLAVQFF,TGTGCCAGCAGTGACTGGACAGGGGGACTAGCGGTACAGTTCTTC
TRBJ2-7,TRBV7-2,TRBD2,NA,CASNTPGGYEQYF,TGTGCCAGCAATACTCCGGGGGGTTACGAGCAGTACTTC
TRBJ1-5,TRBV19,NA,NA,CASSIKLTRVHSNQPQHF,TGTGCCAGTAGTATAAAATTAACGAGGGTACATAGCAATCAGCCCCAGCATTTT
TRBJ2-1,TRBV5-4,TRBD2,NA,CASSSRRGVWDEQFF,TGTGCCAGCAGCTCCCGGCGGGGGGTATGGGATGAGCAGTTCTTC
TRBJ2-1,TRBV9,NA,NA,CASSPTYNEQFF,TGTGCCAGCAGCCCTACCTACAATGAGCAGTTCTTC
TRBJ1-1,TRBV6-4,NA,NA,CASRSQGWNTEAFF,TGTGCCAGCAGATCCCAGGGATGGAACACTGAAGCTTTCTTT
TRBJ2-7,TRBV5-1,TRBD2,NA,CASSLSGRDHEQYF,TGCGCCAGCAGTCTTAGCGGGAGGGACCACGAGCAGTACTTC
TRBJ2-2,TRBV5-1,TRBD1,NA,CASSTRQGAGTGELFF,TGCGCCAGCAGCACCCGACAGGGGGCAGGCACCGGGGAGCTGTTTTTT
TRBJ1-6,TRBV11-2,NA,few,CASTTDAGPGSNSPLHF,TGTGCCAGCACCACCGACGCGGGGCCAGGGAGTAATTCACCCCTCCACTTT
TRBJ1-3,TRBV11-2,TRBD1,NA,CASSRQGTWGNTIYF,TGTGCCAGCAGCCGACAGGGGACTTGGGGAAACACCATATATTTT
TRBJ2-3,TRBV9,TRBD2,NA,CASSVDGRARLTDTQYF,TGTGCCAGCAGCGTCGACGGGAGGGCCCGACTCACAGATACGCAGTATTTT
TRBJ2-1,TRBV9,TRBD2,NA,CASSPRTSGNEQFF,TGTGCCAGCAGCCCCCGGACTAGCGGGAATGAGCAGTTCTTC
TRBJ1-6,TRBV10-3,NA,NA,CAISEDPFGPLHF,TGTGCCATCAGTGAGGACCCCTTCGGGCCCCTCCACTTT
TRBJ2-2,TRBV7-2,TRBD2,few,CASSFGTSHTGELFF,TGTGCCAGCAGCTTCGGGACTAGCCATACCGGGGAGCTGTTTTTT
TRBJ1-2,TRBV3-1/TRBV3-2,TRBD1,NA,CASSQGTGDGYTF,TGTGCCAGCAGCCAAGGGACAGGGGATGGCTACACCTTC
TRBJ1-5,TRBV6-2/TRBV6-3,NA,NA,CASSSGHGYRQPQHF,TGTGCCAGCAGTTCCGGACATGGCTATCGGCAGCCCCAGCATTTT
TRBJ1-1,TRBV7-3,TRBD1,NA,CASRSTGGTTEAFF,TGTGCCAGCAGATCGACAGGGGGGACCACTGAAGCTTTCTTT
TRBJ2-3,TRBV11-3,TRBD2,NA,CASSDRQAGLSDTQYF,TGTGCCAGCAGCGACCGGCAAGCGGGACTGTCAGATACGCAGTATTTT
TRBJ1-5,TRBV4-2,NA,once,CASSLNRGNQPQHF,TGTGCCAGCAGCCTAAACAGGGGCAATCAGCCCCAGCATTTT
TRBJ2-5,TRBV3-1/TRBV3-2,TRBD1,NA,CASSLGTGAPETQYF,TGTGCCAGCAGCCTAGGGACAGGGGCCCCCGAGACCCAGTACTTC
TRBJ2-3,TRBV18,NA,NA,CASSTLDKRDTQYF,TGTGCCAGCTCCACCTTAGATAAGAGAGATACGCAGTATTTT
TRBJ1-3,TRBV5-1,NA,NA,CASSLPSQSAGNTIYF,TGCGCCAGCAGCTTGCCCTCTCAATCGGCTGGAAACACCATATATTTT
TRBJ2-1,TRBV11-3,NA,NA,CASSLGSRVDEQFF,TGTGCCAGCAGCTTAGGTTCCAGGGTGGATGAGCAGTTCTTC
TRBJ2-3,TRBV5-1,TRBD2,NA,CASSLAPTSGSADTQYF,TGCGCCAGCAGCTTGGCCCCAACTAGCGGGAGTGCAGATACGCAGTATTTT
TRBJ1-5,TRBV10-1,TRBD1,NA,CASSESRQGLNQPQHF,TGCGCCAGCAGTGAGTCCAGACAGGGTTTGAATCAGCCCCAGCATTTT
TRBJ2-1,TRBV6-5,TRBD2,NA,CASSYRGLAVNEQFF,TGTGCCAGCAGTTACCGAGGACTAGCGGTTAATGAGCAGTTCTTC
TRBJ2-7,TRBV15,NA,NA,CATSRAGQGNYEQYF,TGTGCCACCAGCAGAGCCGGACAAGGAAACTACGAGCAGTACTTC
TRBJ1-1,TRBV5-8,TRBD1,NA,CASSAGQGVTEAFF,TGTGCCAGCAGCGCGGGGCAGGGGGTCACTGAAGCTTTCTTT
TRBJ1-1,TRBV19,NA,NA,CASSIDRWGLEAFF,TGTGCCAGTAGTATAGATCGCTGGGGGCTTGAAGCTTTCTTT
TRBJ1-2,TRBV10-1,NA,NA,CASSEKGNYGYTF,TGCGCCAGCAGTGAGAAGGGGAACTATGGCTACACCTTC
TRBJ1-5,TRBV6-2/TRBV6-3,NA,NA,CASSFSGGLNQPQHF,TGTGCCAGCAGTTTCTCAGGAGGGCTAAATCAGCCCCAGCATTTT
TRBJ1-5,TRBV6-1,NA,few,CASSEFRDNLGNQPQHF,TGTGCCAGCAGTGAGTTCAGGGACAACCTCGGGAATCAGCCCCAGCATTTT
TRBJ2-5,TRBV19,NA,NA,CASTGGETQYF,TGTGCCAGTACAGGGGGGGAGACCCAGTACTTC
TRBJ2-1,TRBV18,NA,NA,CASSSSFNYNEQFF,TGTGCCAGCTCAAGCTCTTTCAACTACAATGAGCAGTTCTTC
TRBJ1-3,TRBV6-5,TRBD1,NA,CASRGQGAGNTIYF,TGTGCCAGCAGGGGACAGGGGGCTGGAAACACCATATATTTT
TRBJ1-1,TRBV19,NA,NA,CASSIRSGVATEAFF,TGTGCCAGTAGTATAAGGTCGGGGGTGGCCACTGAAGCTTTCTTT
TRBJ1-2,TRBV4-2,NA,NA,CASSQDRVGGQLQGYTF,TGTGCCAGCAGCCAAGATAGGGTCGGGGGGCAGTTACAGGGCTACACCTTC
TRBJ1-1,TRBV5-1,TRBD1,NA,CASSLQGAWTEAFF,TGCGCCAGCAGTTTACAGGGGGCTTGGACTGAAGCTTTCTTT
TRBJ2-5,TRBV4-1,NA,few,CASSQGGLREETQYF,TGCGCCAGCAGCCAGGGAGGACTGAGGGAGGAGACCCAGTACTTC
TRBJ1-5,TRBV28,TRBD1,NA,CASSDGQGILGPNSNQPQHF,TGTGCCAGCAGTGACGGACAGGGGATTTTGGGTCCAAATAGCAATCAGCCCCAGCATTTT
TRBJ1-4,TRBV6-1,NA,NA,CASSESLGGGEKLFF,TGTGCCAGCAGTGAAAGTTTGGGAGGGGGAGAAAAACTGTTTTTT